The present T cell receptor beta chain was sequenced within a study of early T cells in non-severe SARS-CoV-2 infection. The study's findings and limits: The VDJdb matching leaned toward anti-spike CD8 responses and overlooked private and CD4 specificities.

CDR3 length: 12 amino acids. CDR1 KGHSH and CDR2 LQKENI come from the germline V gene. V was clipped by 3 bases and J by 10 bases; unmatched bases: 5. Unique molecular identifiers were affixed to single, distinct cDNA molecules. TCRdb used MiXCR to reprocess the 5' RACE reads, holding one entry per CDR3 protein. The sample yields 75,000 to 80,000 distinct CDR3 sequences, around 11% seen once. This clonotype was counted a few times. Its cognate antigen is unknown. The receptor comes from an adult who was a healthcare worker with PCR-confirmed SARS-CoV-2 infection or an uninfected control (not recorded which). Material: whole blood, obtained at baseline. The V call is TRBV18, the J call TRBJ1-1, with TRBD1 identical over 7 bases. CDR3 DNA sequence: TGTGCCAGCTCACCCGACAGGGCAGGAGCTTTCTTT. Its translation is CASSPDRAGAFF.